One and the same sample provided the 10 T cell receptor beta chains below, sequenced in a study of PD-1 blockade in classical Hodgkin lymphoma. Each of the patients experienced relapse following autologous stem cell transplantation, and their brentuximab vedotin exposure differed. Data came from immunoSEQ multiplex PCR; TCRdb stores just in-frame clones and leaves some out. The data hold more than 10,000 clones, with 84% observed a single time. The sample consisted of peripheral blood mononuclear cells (PBMCs), taken at baseline. These receptors were collected from a human donor with classical Hodgkin lymphoma.

This sequence joins TRBV25-1 and TRBJ1-4; D gene unclear. The CDR3 is 15 residues long. The V gene's germline CDR1 is MGHDK and CDR2 SYGVNS. Trimming removed 2 bases at V and 8 bases at J, with 15 bases between. The CDR3 DNA sequence: TGTGCCAGCAGTGAACGAGACGGAAGAAGGGAAAAACTGTTTTTT. Translation gives CASSERDGRREKLFF.

The gene calls are TRBV5-6 and TRBJ1-6; D gene uncertain. With 2 bases removed from V and 10 bases from J, the gap between germline ends came to 13 bases. The CDR3 consists of 14 residues. Germline V lookup: CDR1 SGHDT, CDR2 YYEEEE. The CDR3 DNA sequence: TGTGCCAGCAGCTTACCAGGAGTAGGGTCACCCCTCCACTTT. Translating gives CASSLPGVGSPLHF.

This chain uses TRBV5-1 with TRBJ2-4, with a weak D call TRBD1 (6 bases). This CDR3 is built from 13 residues. V lost 4 bases and J 5 bases, leaving 10 bases between the germline ends. Germline CDR1 reads SGHRS; CDR2 reads YFSETQ. The CDR3 protein is CASSLDSQNIQYF. The DNA of the CDR3 is TGCGCCAGCAGCCTGGACAGCCAAAACATTCAGTACTTC.

The V call is TRBV4-1, the J call TRBJ2-1; 8 bases are a match to TRBD2. The CDR3 sequence is 14 residues long. CDR1 and CDR2 (germline): MGHRA, YSYEKL. Trimming cost V 1 base and J 10 bases; bases outside gene matches: 6. CDR3 loop: CASSQVSGGGEQFF. DNA for the CDR3: TGCGCCAGCAGCCAAGTGAGCGGGGGAGGCGAGCAGTTCTTC.

The chain employs TRBV11-3 and TRBJ1-1; no reliable D call. V lost 1 base and J lost 0, with 6 bases in between. The CDR3 loop spans 14 amino acids. CDR1 is SGHNT and CDR2 is YENEEA in the germline V gene. The CDR3 DNA is TGTGCCAGCAGCTTAGGCTCACTGAACACTGAAGCTTTCTTT. This sequence encodes CASSLGSLNTEAFF. Looking up the rest from reference TRBV11-3 and TRBJ1-1 gives the full variable domain: EAGVVQSPRYKIIEKKQPVAFWCNPISGHNTLYWYLQNLGQGPELLIRYENEEAVDDSQLPKDRFSAERLKGVDSTLKIQPAELGDSAVYLCASSLGSLNTEAFFGQGTRLTVV.

The rearrangement joins TRBV6-1 to TRBJ1-5; possible D gene TRBD1, 6 bases. Trimming took off 1 base at V and 7 bases at J, with 14 bases between the two ends. CDR1 is MNHNS, CDR2 SASEGT, per germline. The CDR3 is 15 amino acids. The CDR3 loop reads CASSEGRGVEQPQHF. CDR3 DNA sequence: TGTGCCAGCAGTGAAGGCAGGGGTGTTGAGCAGCCCCAGCATTTT.

The CDR3 protein is CASSKSGVTNEKLFF. CDR3 nucleotides: TGTGCCAGCAGCAAATCAGGGGTTACTAATGAAAAACTGTTTTTT. The rearrangement links TRBV7-9 to TRBJ1-4; the D gene is possibly TRBD1 (6 bases). The V end lost 5 bases, the J end lost 2 bases, and 12 bases lay between the germline ends. In germline, CDR1 is SEHNR, CDR2 FQNEAQ (reference sequence). The CDR3 runs to 15 residues. The variable domain in full, completed from reference TRBV7-9 and TRBJ1-4, reads DTGVSQNPRHKITKRGQNVTFRCDPISEHNRLYWYRQTLGQGPEFLTYFQNEAQLEKSRLLSDRFSAERPKGSFSTLEIQRTEQGDSAMYLCASSKSGVTNEKLFFGSGTQLSVL.

The J gene is TRBJ2-1, the V gene TRBV7-9; D remains ambiguous. Trimming cost V 0 bases and J 8 bases, with 2 bases left between them. This CDR3 is 11 amino acids long. Germline V gene data show CDR1 as SEHNR and CDR2 as FQNEAQ (reference sequence). CDR3 sequence: CASSLADEQFF. The CDR3 coding sequence is TGTGCCAGCAGCTTAGCCGATGAGCAGTTCTTC.

In its sample, this clone was seen a few times. The V and J genes are TRBV15 and TRBJ2-5; D is ambiguous. The CDR3 sequence is 13 residues long. Germline CDR1 and CDR2: LNHNV and YYDKDF (reference sequence). V was shortened by 4 bases and J by 0 bases, with 6 bases between the two germline ends. CDR3 DNA: TGTGCCACCAGCAAGTCTTACCAAGAGACCCAGTACTTC. This sequence encodes CATSKSYQETQYF.

The chain recombines TRBV10-3 with TRBJ2-5; no clear D. This CDR3 spans 13 amino acids. The germline gives CDR1 ENHRY, CDR2 SYGVKD. Deletions cut 4 bases from V and 1 base from J, with 7 bases between. CDR3 sequence (DNA): TGTGCCATCAGTGCGAGCAGCCAAGAGACCCAGTACTTC. Protein product: CAISASSQETQYF.